The 24 T cell receptor beta chains in this list originate from one sample, sequenced in a study of technical replicates of blood from a few donors. Repertoires were generated with immunoSEQ multiplex PCR, while TCRdb's copy carries only in-frame clones and drops some. Among fewer than 75,000 clones listed, around nine tenths were seen once. Material: PBMCs. These receptors all stem from a human donor in good health. Some clones in this sample may be carry-over from other donors' samples.

V and J are TRBV13 and TRBJ1-4, with a possible D match to TRBD1 (6 bases). The CDR3 consists of 14 residues. From germline, CDR1 is PRHDT and CDR2 FYEKMQ (reference sequence). Trimming left V 4 bases short and J 5 bases short, with 11 bases between. The CDR3, as DNA: TGTGCCAGCAGCTCCAGGGGACTAAATGAAAAACTGTTTTTT. This sequence encodes CASSSRGLNEKLFF.

The chain uses TRBV6-1 and TRBJ2-7, with a tentative D call TRBD1 (5 bases). The CDR3 sequence is 12 residues long. Germline values: CDR1 MNHNS, CDR2 SASEGT. Trimming pared 4 bases from V and 5 bases from J, leaving 9 bases between. CDR3 DNA: TGTGCCAGCAGTGCTTTAGGGGACGAGCAGTACTTC. Its protein product is CASSALGDEQYF.

The rearrangement links TRBV5-6 to TRBJ2-5; 8 bases are a match to TRBD2. This CDR3 has 16 residues. The V and J ends lost 3 bases and 1 base, in that order; junction bases with no gene match: 8. CDR1 and CDR2 from the germline V gene are SGHDT and YYEEEE. This CDR3 reads CASSSLAGSSQETQYF. CDR3 DNA: TGTGCCAGCAGCTCCCTAGCGGGTTCTTCCCAAGAGACCCAGTACTTC.

The rearrangement links TRBV4-2 to TRBJ1-3; D might be TRBD1 (5 bases). The V gene lost 0 bases and the J gene lost 0 bases, with 15 bases spanning the gap. The CDR3 runs 18 residues. In germline, CDR1 is LGHNA, CDR2 YNFKEQ. CDR3: CASSQEAGGSPSGNTIYF. CDR3 sequence (DNA): TGTGCCAGCAGCCAAGAAGCGGGGGGGAGCCCCTCTGGAAACACCATATATTTT.

The chain carries TRBV18 and TRBJ2-7; tentative D call: TRBD1 (5 bases). Trimming removed 2 bases from V and 7 bases from J, with 9 bases in between. Germline V gene lookup returns CDR1 KGHSH and CDR2 LQKENI. The CDR3 consists of 12 residues. CDR3 region: CASSPKGREQYF. The CDR3 region has the DNA TGTGCCAGCTCACCAAAGGGGCGGGAGCAGTACTTC.

The chain links TRBV10-1 to TRBJ1-4; no clear D. V gave up 0 bases and J gave up 6 bases, with 14 bases separating them. Germline CDR1 and CDR2: WNHNN and SYGVQD (reference sequence). The CDR3 totals 16 residues. DNA for the CDR3: TGCGCCAGCAGTGAGTCGACGGCCGGGGAGGATGAAAAACTGTTTTTT. This translates into CASSESTAGEDEKLFF.

The rearrangement links TRBV19 to TRBJ1-2; a weak D match, TRBD1 (6 bases). CDR1 is LNHDA and CDR2 is SQIVND in the germline V gene (reference sequence). Trimming removed 4 bases at V and 0 bases at J, with 12 bases between. The CDR3 is made up of 15 amino acids. The CDR3, as DNA: TGTGCCAGTAGTACATTGACAGGAGCTAACTATGGCTACACCTTC. This sequence encodes CASSTLTGANYGYTF.

V usage is TRBV6-1 and J usage is TRBJ2-4, with D unresolved. V was shortened by 3 bases and J by 5 bases, with 11 bases between the two germline ends. The CDR3 length is 14 residues. Germline values: CDR1 MNHNS, CDR2 SASEGT. CDR3 nucleotide sequence: TGTGCCAGCAGTGAGTCAGATGCCCAAAACATTCAGTACTTC. Translated: CASSESDAQNIQYF.

The rearrangement links TRBV7-9 to TRBJ2-1; 10 bases align to TRBD2. This CDR3 is built from 15 residues. V shed 7 bases, J shed 6 bases, and the junction held 9 bases outside the gene matches. CDR1 and CDR2 from the germline V gene are SEHNR and FQNEAQ (reference sequence). The CDR3 DNA sequence: TGTGCCAGCACCTTCCCCGGGACTAGCGCCAATGAGCAGTTCTTC. Protein sequence: CASTFPGTSANEQFF.

This clone was seen only a few times. The rearrangement joins TRBV10-3 to TRBJ2-2, with 8 bases identical to TRBD2. Germline V gene data show CDR1 as ENHRY and CDR2 as SYGVKD. There are 13 residues in the CDR3. The junction had 2 bases not matched to a gene; V was cut back by 7 bases and J by 4 bases. CDR3: CAIKRESTGELFF. Written as DNA, the CDR3 is TGTGCCATCAAGCGGGAGAGCACCGGGGAGCTGTTTTTT.

The chain combines TRBV6-5 with TRBJ2-7; weak D call: TRBD1 (5 bases). The CDR3 is 14 amino acids. The V gene's germline CDR1 is MNHEY and CDR2 SVGAGI. V was cut by 2 bases and J by 4 bases, with 12 bases left in between. The CDR3 region is CASSYKGFNYEQYF. DNA of the CDR3: TGTGCCAGCAGTTACAAGGGGTTTAATTACGAGCAGTACTTC.

A few counts support this clone. The rearrangement joins TRBV4-1 to TRBJ2-1; 7 bases match TRBD2. The germline V gene has CDR1 MGHRA and CDR2 YSYEKL. This CDR3 has 18 residues. V shed 4 bases, J shed 4 bases, and the junction held 16 bases outside the gene matches. DNA for the CDR3: TGCGCCAGCAGCCGCTCTAGCGGTCTCCTCGGGCCTTACAATGAGCAGTTCTTC. This translates into CASSRSSGLLGPYNEQFF.

This clone has only one observation. The chain couples TRBV13 to TRBJ2-7; possible D gene TRBD2, 6 bases. Deletions cut 0 bases from V and 4 bases from J, with 19 bases between. Germline V gene lookup returns CDR1 PRHDT and CDR2 FYEKMQ (reference sequence). The CDR3 is 17 amino acids. The DNA of the CDR3 is TGTGCCAGCAGCTTAGGGGGCGGGACTGGAGTAATATACGAGCAGTACTTC. As protein: CASSLGGGTGVIYEQYF.

CDR3 protein: CASSQDSTGTYGYTF. DNA of the CDR3: TGTGCCAGCAGCCAAGATTCCACAGGGACCTATGGCTACACCTTC. The chain combines TRBV4-2 with TRBJ1-2; possibly TRBD1 for D (6 bases). This CDR3 contains 15 residues. CDR1 and CDR2 (germline): LGHNA, YNFKEQ. Trimming left V 0 bases short and J 4 bases short, with 12 bases between.

J is TRBJ2-4 and V is TRBV11-2, with 7 nucleotides matching TRBD1. V was clipped by 5 bases and J by 0 bases; unmatched bases: 4. The V gene's germline CDR1 is SGHAT and CDR2 FQNNGV. The CDR3 is 15 residues long. The CDR3 sequence: CASSRDSLAKNIQYF. In DNA, the CDR3 is TGTGCCAGCAGCCGGGACAGTCTAGCCAAAAACATTCAGTACTTC.

The chain has TRBV10-3 and TRBJ2-1; 7 nucleotides line up with TRBD2. The CDR3 contains 14 residues. V dropped 8 bases and J dropped 7; count of bases not matched to a gene: 11. Germline V gene data show CDR1 as ENHRY and CDR2 as SYGVKD. The CDR3 nucleotides are TGTGCCATCCGGTACGAGGGACTAACTAATGAGCAGTTCTTC. Encoded protein: CAIRYEGLTNEQFF.

In DNA, the CDR3 is TGTGCCAGCAGCCCCCGCGTTCGCAGGGTCGAGACCCAGTACTTC. This encodes CASSPRVRRVETQYF. The chain carries TRBV7-2 and TRBJ2-5, with D possibly being TRBD1 (5 bases). Germline CDR1 reads SGHTA; CDR2 reads FQGNSA. The CDR3 runs to 15 residues. V was trimmed by 5 bases and J by 5 bases, leaving 18 bases between them.

The chain combines TRBV30 with TRBJ2-7; TRBD2 aligns across 7 bases. This CDR3 has 13 residues. The V gene's germline CDR1 is GTSNPN and CDR2 SVGIG (reference sequence). V dropped 1 base and J dropped 5; count of bases not matched to a gene: 5. The CDR3 DNA sequence: TGTGCCTGGAGTGGCGGGAGAAGGGACGAGCAGTACTTC. This codes for CAWSGGRRDEQYF.

The chain links TRBV5-6 to TRBJ2-5; 11 nucleotides agree with TRBD2. V shed 3 bases and J 10 bases; nucleotides not matched to a gene: 11. The germline gives CDR1 SGHDT, CDR2 YYEEEE. This CDR3 spans 15 amino acids. As DNA, the CDR3 is TGTGCCAGCAGCTGGACGACTAGCGGGGTTATTATCCAGTACTTC. Translating it yields CASSWTTSGVIIQYF.

The rearrangement uses TRBV4-2 and TRBJ2-3; 7 bases are shared with TRBD2. J lost 14 bases, V lost 4 bases, and 6 bases had no gene match. This CDR3 contains 11 residues. Germline V gene data show CDR1 as LGHNA and CDR2 as YNFKEQ. CDR3 nucleotides: TGTGCCAGCAGCCTAAGCGGGATATCGTATTTT. It is translated as CASSLSGISYF.

The chain carries TRBV5-1 and TRBJ2-3; 10 bases line up with TRBD1. The CDR3 covers 15 residues. The germline V gene has CDR1 SGHRS and CDR2 YFSETQ. Trimming took 5 bases from V and 3 from J; bases not matched to a gene: 6. CDR3 sequence reads: CASRPGQGYTDTQYF. CDR3 DNA: TGCGCCAGCAGGCCGGGACAGGGGTATACAGATACGCAGTATTTT.

V usage is TRBV5-6 and J usage is TRBJ1-1; 7 positions match TRBD1. The CDR3 runs 13 residues. The germline V gene has CDR1 SGHDT and CDR2 YYEEEE. V gave up 3 bases and J gave up 4 bases; unmatched junction bases: 3. The CDR3 reads CASSSDRATEAFF. For the CDR3, the DNA is TGTGCCAGCAGCTCAGACAGGGCCACTGAAGCTTTCTTT. The full variable domain, with the rest looked up from reference TRBV5-6 and TRBJ1-1, is DAGVTQSPTHLIKTRGQQVTLRCSPKSGHDTVSWYQQALGQGPQFIFQYYEEEERQRGNFPDRFSGHQFPNYSSELNVNALLLGDSALYLCASSSDRATEAFFGQGTRLTVV.

This chain links TRBV7-8 with TRBJ2-6; 7 bases are a match to TRBD2. This CDR3 spans 18 amino acids. Germline-derived CDR1 and CDR2 are SGHVS and FQNEAQ. V lost 4 bases, J lost 0 bases, and 9 bases stayed unmatched. The CDR3 nucleotides are TGTGCCAGCAGCTCCTGGGGGGGGTCGAGCTCTGGGGCCAACGTCCTGACTTTC. Translated, it gives CASSSWGGSSSGANVLTF.

The V and J genes are TRBV6-5 and TRBJ2-7; D remains ambiguous. The CDR3 consists of 14 residues. V was shortened by 6 bases and J by 0 bases, with 12 bases between the two germline ends. Germline V gene data show CDR1 as MNHEY and CDR2 as SVGAGI. CDR3 in DNA: TGTGCCAGCAGGCTCAGGCCGAGCTCCTACGAGCAGTACTTC. Translated, it gives CASRLRPSSYEQYF.